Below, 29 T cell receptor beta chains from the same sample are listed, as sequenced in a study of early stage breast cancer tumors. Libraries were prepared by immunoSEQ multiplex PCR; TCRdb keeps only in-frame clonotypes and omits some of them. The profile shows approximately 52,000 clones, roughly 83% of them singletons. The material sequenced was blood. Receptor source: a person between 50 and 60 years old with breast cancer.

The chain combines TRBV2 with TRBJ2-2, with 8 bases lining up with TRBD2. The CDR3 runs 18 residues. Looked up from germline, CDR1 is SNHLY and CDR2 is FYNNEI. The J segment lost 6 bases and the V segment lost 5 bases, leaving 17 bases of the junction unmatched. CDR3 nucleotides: TGTGCCAGCAGTCTCAAAATCGGGGGGGCCATCCTACCCGGGGAGCTGTTTTTT. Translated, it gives CASSLKIGGAILPGELFF.

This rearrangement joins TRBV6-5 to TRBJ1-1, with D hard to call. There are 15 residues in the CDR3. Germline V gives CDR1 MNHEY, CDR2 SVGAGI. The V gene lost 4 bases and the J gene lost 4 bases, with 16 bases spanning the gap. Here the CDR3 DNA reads TGTGCCAGCAGTTCAGGCGTGACGGGAGGCACTGAAGCTTTCTTT. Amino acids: CASSSGVTGGTEAFF.

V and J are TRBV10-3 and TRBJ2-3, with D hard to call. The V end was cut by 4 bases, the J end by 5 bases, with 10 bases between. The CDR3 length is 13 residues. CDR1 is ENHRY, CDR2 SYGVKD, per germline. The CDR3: CAISVERQDTQYF. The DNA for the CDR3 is TGTGCCATCAGTGTCGAGAGGCAAGATACGCAGTATTTT.

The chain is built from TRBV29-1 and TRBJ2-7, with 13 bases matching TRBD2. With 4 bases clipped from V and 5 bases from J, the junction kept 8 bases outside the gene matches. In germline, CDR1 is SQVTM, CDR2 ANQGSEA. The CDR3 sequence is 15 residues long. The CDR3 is CSVAGLAGAGNEQYF. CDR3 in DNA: TGCAGCGTTGCCGGACTAGCGGGAGCGGGGAACGAGCAGTACTTC.

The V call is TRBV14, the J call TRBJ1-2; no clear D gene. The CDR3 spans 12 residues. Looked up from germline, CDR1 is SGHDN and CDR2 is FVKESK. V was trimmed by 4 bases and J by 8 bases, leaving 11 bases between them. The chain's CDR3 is CASSPVEKGYTF. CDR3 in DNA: TGTGCCAGCAGCCCAGTAGAGAAAGGCTACACCTTC.

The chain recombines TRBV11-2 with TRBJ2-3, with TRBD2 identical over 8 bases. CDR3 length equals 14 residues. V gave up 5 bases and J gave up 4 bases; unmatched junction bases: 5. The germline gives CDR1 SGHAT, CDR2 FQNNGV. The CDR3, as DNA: TGTGCCAGCAGCATGACTAGCGCATCAGATACGCAGTATTTT. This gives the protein CASSMTSASDTQYF.

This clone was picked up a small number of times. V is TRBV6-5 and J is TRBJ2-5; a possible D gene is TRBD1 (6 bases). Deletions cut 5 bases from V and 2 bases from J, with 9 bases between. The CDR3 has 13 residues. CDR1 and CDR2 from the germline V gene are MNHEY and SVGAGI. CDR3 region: CASSPGQQETQYF. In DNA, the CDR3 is TGTGCCAGCAGTCCCGGACAGCAAGAGACCCAGTACTTC.

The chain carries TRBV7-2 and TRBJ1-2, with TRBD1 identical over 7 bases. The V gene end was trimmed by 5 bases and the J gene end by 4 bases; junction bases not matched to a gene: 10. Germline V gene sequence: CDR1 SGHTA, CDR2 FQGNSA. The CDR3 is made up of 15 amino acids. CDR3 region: CASSPAPGQSYGYTF. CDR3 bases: TGTGCCAGCAGCCCCGCCCCGGGACAGAGCTATGGCTACACCTTC.

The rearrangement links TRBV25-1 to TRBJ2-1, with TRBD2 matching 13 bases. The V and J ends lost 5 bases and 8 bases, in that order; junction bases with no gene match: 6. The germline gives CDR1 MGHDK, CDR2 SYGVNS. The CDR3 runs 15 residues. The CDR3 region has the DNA TGTGCCAGCAGTCCCGGGACTAGCGGGACTGATGAGCAGTTCTTC. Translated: CASSPGTSGTDEQFF.

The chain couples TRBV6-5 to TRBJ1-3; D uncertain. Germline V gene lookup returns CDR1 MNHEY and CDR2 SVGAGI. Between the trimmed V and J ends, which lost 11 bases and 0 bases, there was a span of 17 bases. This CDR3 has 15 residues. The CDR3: CASFGLFSSGNTIYF. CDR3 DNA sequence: TGTGCCTCTTTCGGCCTTTTTTCCTCTGGAAACACCATATATTTT.

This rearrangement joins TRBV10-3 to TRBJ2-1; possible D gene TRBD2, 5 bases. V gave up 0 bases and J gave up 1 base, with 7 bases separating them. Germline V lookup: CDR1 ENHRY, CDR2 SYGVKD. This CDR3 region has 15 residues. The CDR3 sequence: CAISESTSSYNEQFF. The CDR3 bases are TGTGCCATCAGTGAGTCCACTAGTTCCTACAATGAGCAGTTCTTC.

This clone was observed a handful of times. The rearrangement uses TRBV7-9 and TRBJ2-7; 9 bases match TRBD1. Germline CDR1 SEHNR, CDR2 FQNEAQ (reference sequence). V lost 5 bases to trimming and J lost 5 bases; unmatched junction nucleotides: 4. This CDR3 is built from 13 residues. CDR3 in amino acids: CASSLTGGDEQYF. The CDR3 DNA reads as TGTGCCAGCAGCCTAACAGGGGGCGACGAGCAGTACTTC.

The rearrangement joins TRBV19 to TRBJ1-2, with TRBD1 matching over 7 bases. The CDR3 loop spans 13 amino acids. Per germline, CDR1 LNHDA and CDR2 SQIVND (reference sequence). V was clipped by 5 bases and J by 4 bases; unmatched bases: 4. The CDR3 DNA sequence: TGTGCCAGTAGTCCGACAGGGAGCTATGGCTACACCTTC. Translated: CASSPTGSYGYTF.

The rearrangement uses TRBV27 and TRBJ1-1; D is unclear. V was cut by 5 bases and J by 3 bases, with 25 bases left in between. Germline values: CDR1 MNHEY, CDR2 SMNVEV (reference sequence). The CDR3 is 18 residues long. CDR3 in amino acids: CASSKITWRSAWDTEAFF. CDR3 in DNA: TGTGCCAGCAGTAAGATTACGTGGAGGAGTGCGTGGGACACTGAAGCTTTCTTT.

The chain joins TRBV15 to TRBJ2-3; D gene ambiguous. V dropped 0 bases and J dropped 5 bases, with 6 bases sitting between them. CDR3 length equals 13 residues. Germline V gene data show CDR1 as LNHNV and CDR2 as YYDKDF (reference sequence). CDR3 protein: CATSRDQLDTQYF. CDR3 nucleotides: TGTGCCACCAGCAGAGATCAGTTAGATACGCAGTATTTT.

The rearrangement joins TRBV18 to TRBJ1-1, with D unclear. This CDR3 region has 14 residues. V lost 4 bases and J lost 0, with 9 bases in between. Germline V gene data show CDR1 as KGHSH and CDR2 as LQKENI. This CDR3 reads CASSLRGLNTEAFF. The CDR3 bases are TGTGCCAGCTCACTTCGGGGTTTGAACACTGAAGCTTTCTTT.

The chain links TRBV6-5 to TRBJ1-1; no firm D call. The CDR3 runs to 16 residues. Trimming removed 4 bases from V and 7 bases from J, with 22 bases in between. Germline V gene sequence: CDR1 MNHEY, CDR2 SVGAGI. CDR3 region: CASSSIDLARWDEAFF. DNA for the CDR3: TGTGCCAGCAGTTCCATCGACCTCGCCCGATGGGATGAAGCTTTCTTT.

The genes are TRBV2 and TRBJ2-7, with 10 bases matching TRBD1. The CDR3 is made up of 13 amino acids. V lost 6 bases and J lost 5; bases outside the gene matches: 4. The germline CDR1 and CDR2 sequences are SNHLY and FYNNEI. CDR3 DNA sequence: TGTGCCAGCAGCGCAGGGACAGGGGACGAGCAGTACTTC. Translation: CASSAGTGDEQYF.

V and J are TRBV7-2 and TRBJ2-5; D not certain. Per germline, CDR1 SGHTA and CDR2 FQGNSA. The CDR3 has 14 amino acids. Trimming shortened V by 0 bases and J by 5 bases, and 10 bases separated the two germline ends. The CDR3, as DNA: TGTGCCAGCAGCTTAGCGGGCAGAAGGGAGACCCAGTACTTC. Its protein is CASSLAGRRETQYF.

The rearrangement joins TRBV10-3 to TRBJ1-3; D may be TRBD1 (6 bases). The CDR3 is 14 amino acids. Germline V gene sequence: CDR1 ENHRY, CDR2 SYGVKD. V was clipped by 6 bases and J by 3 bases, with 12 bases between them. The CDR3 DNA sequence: TGTGCCATCAGCACAGGGCTTGATGGAAACACCATATATTTT. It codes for CAISTGLDGNTIYF.

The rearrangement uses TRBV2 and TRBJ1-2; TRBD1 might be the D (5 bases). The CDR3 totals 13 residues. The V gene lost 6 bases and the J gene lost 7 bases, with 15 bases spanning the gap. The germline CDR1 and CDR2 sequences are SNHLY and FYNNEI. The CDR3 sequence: CASRKGSGSGYTF. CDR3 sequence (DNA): TGTGCCAGCAGGAAGGGGTCAGGAAGTGGCTACACCTTC.

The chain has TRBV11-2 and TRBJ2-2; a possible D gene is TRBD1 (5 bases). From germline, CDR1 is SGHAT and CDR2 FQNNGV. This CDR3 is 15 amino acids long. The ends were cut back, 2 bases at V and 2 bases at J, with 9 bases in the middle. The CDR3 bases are TGTGCCAGCAGCTTACAGGGCCAAAACACCGGGGAGCTGTTTTTT. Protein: CASSLQGQNTGELFF.

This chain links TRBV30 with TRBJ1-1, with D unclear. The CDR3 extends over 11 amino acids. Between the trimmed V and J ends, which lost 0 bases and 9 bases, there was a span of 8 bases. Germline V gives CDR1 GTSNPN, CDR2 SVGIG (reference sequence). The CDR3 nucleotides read TGTGCCTGGAGTGTATTGGCACAAGCTTTCTTT. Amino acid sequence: CAWSVLAQAFF.

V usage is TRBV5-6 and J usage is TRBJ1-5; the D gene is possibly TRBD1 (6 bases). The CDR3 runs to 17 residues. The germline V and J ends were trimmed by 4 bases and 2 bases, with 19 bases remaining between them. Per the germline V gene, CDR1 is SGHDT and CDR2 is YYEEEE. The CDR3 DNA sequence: TGTGCCAGCAGCCGAATAATGGGGGGGCTTGGCAATCAGCCCCAGCATTTT. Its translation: CASSRIMGGLGNQPQHF.

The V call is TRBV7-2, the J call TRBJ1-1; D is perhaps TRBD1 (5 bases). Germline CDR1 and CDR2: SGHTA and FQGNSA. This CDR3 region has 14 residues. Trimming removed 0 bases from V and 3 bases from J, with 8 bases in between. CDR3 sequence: CASSLAQGHTEAFF. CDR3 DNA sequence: TGTGCCAGCAGCTTAGCGCAGGGACACACTGAAGCTTTCTTT.

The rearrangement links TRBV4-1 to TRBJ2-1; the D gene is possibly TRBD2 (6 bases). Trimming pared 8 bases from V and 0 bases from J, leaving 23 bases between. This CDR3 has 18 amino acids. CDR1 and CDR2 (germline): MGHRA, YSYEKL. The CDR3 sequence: CASCKGWGLSSSYNEQFF. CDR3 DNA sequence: TGCGCCAGCTGCAAAGGCTGGGGACTTTCCAGCTCCTACAATGAGCAGTTCTTC.

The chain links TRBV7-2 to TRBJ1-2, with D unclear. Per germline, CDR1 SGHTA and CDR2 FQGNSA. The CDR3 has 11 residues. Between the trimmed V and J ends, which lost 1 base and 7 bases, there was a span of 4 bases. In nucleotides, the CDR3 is TGTGCCAGCAGCTTAGGGGGTGGCTACACCTTC. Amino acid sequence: CASSLGGGYTF.

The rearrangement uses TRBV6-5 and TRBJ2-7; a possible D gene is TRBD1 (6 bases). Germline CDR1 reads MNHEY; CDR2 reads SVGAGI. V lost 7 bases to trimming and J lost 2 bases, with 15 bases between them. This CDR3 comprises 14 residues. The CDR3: CASKNHRDAYEQYF. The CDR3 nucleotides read TGTGCCAGCAAGAACCACAGGGATGCCTACGAGCAGTACTTC.

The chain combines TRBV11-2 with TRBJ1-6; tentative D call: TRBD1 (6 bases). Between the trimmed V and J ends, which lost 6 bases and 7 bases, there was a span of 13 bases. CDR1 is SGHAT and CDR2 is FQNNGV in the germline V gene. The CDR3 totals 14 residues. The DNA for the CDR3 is TGTGCCAGCAGGTTACAGGGAATCAATTCACCCCTCCACTTT. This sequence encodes CASRLQGINSPLHF.